A selection of T cell receptor beta chains follows, all from one sample in a study of blood T cell repertoires in COVID-19. The assay was immunoSEQ multiplex PCR, and TCRdb's table has in-frame clones only and misses some. The data show around 110,000 clones, around four fifths seen once. Sequencing was done on a sample of peripheral blood. These receptors were obtained from a woman aged 70-85 years with acute or convalescent COVID-19. The CDR3 runs from the conserved cysteine through the conserved F or W. A D gene is named only where the DNA matches it firmly. Size tells how often a clone was seen (once, few, many) or the class of an expanded clone, and some rows leave it out.

D,size,length,J,V,CDR3,DNA
.,.,14,TRBJ2-7,TRBV20-1,CSASASGIGYEQYF,TGCAGTGCTAGTGCATCCGGGATTGGGTACGAGCAGTACTTC
.,.,13,TRBJ1-1,TRBV7-9,CATDGRQNTEAFF,TGTGCCACCGATGGGCGTCAGAACACTGAAGCTTTCTTT
TRBD1,.,15,TRBJ1-1,TRBV19,CASSSDRGRFTEAFF,TGTGCCAGTAGTTCGGACAGGGGGCGGTTTACTGAAGCTTTCTTT
TRBD1,.,15,TRBJ1-2,TRBV11-2,CASSPPEGAVYGYTF,TGTGCCAGCAGCCCTCCGGAGGGGGCGGTCTATGGCTACACCTTC
.,.,13,TRBJ1-1,TRBV19,CASARDWGTEAFF,TGTGCCAGTGCCCGGGATTGGGGCACTGAAGCTTTCTTT
TRBD1,.,15,TRBJ1-1,TRBV5-1,CASSGRTGPNTEAFF,TGCGCCAGCAGCGGGAGGACAGGGCCAAACACTGAAGCTTTCTTT
.,once,13,TRBJ1-6,TRBV12-3/TRBV12-4,CASSLSEDSPLHF,TGTGCCAGCAGTTTAAGCGAAGATTCACCCCTCCACTTT
.,.,16,TRBJ1-2,TRBV3-1/TRBV3-2,CASSQDPVLANYGYTF,TGTGCCAGCAGCCAAGATCCTGTCTTAGCTAACTATGGCTACACCTTC
.,.,11,TRBJ2-2,TRBV29-1,CSVRDSGELFF,TGCAGCGTTCGGGACTCTGGGGAGCTGTTTTTT
TRBD1,.,14,TRBJ1-3,TRBV19,CAISTGGVGNTIYF,TGTGCCATCTCGACAGGGGGCGTTGGAAACACCATATATTTT
.,.,14,TRBJ2-1,TRBV19,CASSITPNSNEQFF,TGTGCCAGTAGTATAACCCCCAACAGTAATGAGCAGTTCTTC
.,few,15,TRBJ2-7,TRBV7-8,CASSSGVQTTYEQYF,TGTGCCAGCAGCTCGGGGGTCCAGACGACCTACGAGCAGTACTTC
TRBD1,.,17,TRBJ1-1,TRBV5-1,CASSGGESGTGNTEAFF,TGCGCCAGCAGCGGGGGTGAGTCCGGGACAGGGAACACTGAAGCTTTCTTT
TRBD1,.,15,TRBJ1-1,TRBV2,CASSEGQRVNTEAFF,TGTGCCAGCAGTGAGGGACAGAGAGTGAACACTGAAGCTTTCTTT
.,few,16,TRBJ1-1,TRBV6-1,CASSDRKGRRNTEAFF,TGTGCCAGCAGTGACCGGAAAGGGAGGAGGAACACTGAAGCTTTCTTT
TRBD2,.,16,TRBJ2-7,TRBV5-4,CASSLPQAGGPSEQYF,TGTGCCAGCAGCTTACCCCAGGCGGGGGGGCCATCCGAGCAGTACTTC
TRBD1,.,16,TRBJ1-5,TRBV19,CASNGKDRGRSQPQHF,TGTGCCAGTAATGGGAAGGACAGGGGTAGGAGCCAGCCCCAGCATTTT
TRBD2,.,15,TRBJ2-1,TRBV9,CASSVGTRGVNEQFF,TGTGCCAGCAGCGTAGGGACGCGGGGGGTCAATGAGCAGTTCTTC
TRBD1,.,15,TRBJ1-1,TRBV4-1,CASSQAGGRDTEAFF,TGCGCCAGCAGCCAGGCAGGGGGCAGGGACACTGAAGCTTTCTTT
TRBD2,.,18,TRBJ2-1,TRBV27,CASSSRFDQRGVRDEQFF,TGTGCCAGCAGTTCCCGTTTCGATCAGCGGGGAGTTAGGGATGAGCAGTTCTTC
.,.,13,TRBJ1-2,TRBV6-6,CASSYGTEYGYTF,TGTGCCAGCAGTTACGGCACAGAGTATGGCTACACCTTC
.,.,13,TRBJ2-7,TRBV6-5,CASMKRGTYEQYF,TGTGCCAGCATGAAGCGTGGCACCTACGAGCAGTACTTC
.,.,13,TRBJ1-1,TRBV6-5,CASNMGQNTEAFF,TGTGCCAGCAACATGGGGCAGAACACTGAAGCTTTCTTT
.,.,15,TRBJ1-5,TRBV28,CASTTGGGLHQPQHF,TGTGCCAGCACCACAGGCGGGGGGTTACATCAGCCCCAGCATTTT
.,.,16,TRBJ1-2,TRBV9,CASSVAVGRKLGGYTF,TGTGCCAGCAGCGTAGCGGTGGGGCGTAAGTTGGGAGGCTACACCTTC
.,.,15,TRBJ2-3,TRBV5-1,CASSLGHFSTDTQYF,TGCGCCAGCAGCCTGGGACATTTTTCCACAGATACGCAGTATTTT
.,.,12,TRBJ1-1,TRBV2,CASSTGFTEAFF,TGTGCCAGCAGTACAGGGTTCACTGAAGCTTTCTTT
TRBD1,.,18,TRBJ1-2,TRBV6-6,CASSPTGQGAFGNYGYTF,TGTGCCAGCAGTCCAACGGGACAGGGGGCTTTTGGTAACTATGGCTACACCTTC
.,.,13,TRBJ1-5,TRBV4-2,CASSQEQGQPQHF,TGTGCCAGCAGCCAAGAACAGGGCCAGCCCCAGCATTTT
.,.,12,TRBJ1-2,TRBV27,CASSFQGSGYTF,TGTGCCAGCAGTTTTCAGGGTTCTGGCTACACCTTC
TRBD1,.,14,TRBJ2-1,TRBV7-2,CASSLMQGAVEQFF,TGTGCCAGCAGCTTAATGCAGGGGGCGGTTGAGCAGTTCTTC
.,.,13,TRBJ2-5,TRBV19,CASSIGFGETQYF,TGTGCCAGTAGTATAGGGTTCGGGGAGACCCAGTACTTC
.,.,16,TRBJ1-6,TRBV30,CAWSVGASSYNSPLHF,TGTGCCTGGAGTGTTGGAGCGAGCTCCTATAATTCACCCCTCCACTTT
.,.,13,TRBJ1-2,TRBV6-6,CASSGRGNYGYTF,TGTGCCAGCAGCGGCCGGGGAAACTATGGCTACACCTTC
TRBD2,.,14,TRBJ2-7,TRBV2,CASRARLAAYEQYF,TGTGCCAGCAGGGCTCGACTAGCGGCCTACGAGCAGTACTTC